The clone carrying this TCR beta chain is categorized as medium-sized. TCRdb called the reads again in MiXCR, with one record for every CDR3 protein. The sample has under 200,000 distinct CDR3 sequences; less than 9.5% are singletons. The CDR3 extends over 15 amino acids. The germline gives CDR1 SGHTA, CDR2 FQGNSA. V lost 4 bases and J lost 2, with 14 bases in between. This sample was included in a study of T cell repertoires in cytomegalovirus infection. The source is a human donor in good health (CMV status not recorded). Some clones in this sample may be carry-over from other donors' samples. Sample: PBMCs. The chain combines TRBV7-2 with TRBJ2-5; D perhaps matches TRBD2 (7 bases). The CDR3 bases are TGTGCCAGCAGCTCGTGGACTAGGGGGCAAGAGACCCAGTACTTC. This gives the protein CASSSWTRGQETQYF. Full variable domain (remainder filled in from reference TRBV7-2 and TRBJ2-5): GAGVSQSPSNKVTEKGKDVELRCDPISGHTALYWYRQSLGQGLEFLIYFQGNSAPDKSGLPSDRFSAERTGGSVSTLTIQRTQQEDSAVYLCASSSWTRGQETQYFGPGTRLLVL.